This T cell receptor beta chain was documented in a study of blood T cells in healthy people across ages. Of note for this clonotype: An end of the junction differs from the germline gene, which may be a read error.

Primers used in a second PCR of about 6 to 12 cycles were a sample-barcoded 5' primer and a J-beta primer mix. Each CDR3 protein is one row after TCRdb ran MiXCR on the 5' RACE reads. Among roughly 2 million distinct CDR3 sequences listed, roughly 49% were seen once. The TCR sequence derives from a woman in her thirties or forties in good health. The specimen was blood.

This chain's CDR3 is CAVSDSGLAAATETQYF. The CDR3 DNA reads as TGTGCCGTCAGTGATTCGGGACTAGCGGCTGCGACGGAGACCCAGTACTTC. This chain joins TRBV10-3 and TRBJ2-5; 11 nucleotides agree with TRBD2. The germline CDR1 and CDR2 sequences are ENHRY and SYGVKD. This CDR3 is built from 17 residues.